This section outlines one T cell receptor beta chain sequence together with its context. Its target is not known. These data originate in a study of T-cell reconstitution after alpha-beta-depleted transplantation in children. Points from the study as a whole: Expanded graft clones numbering several hundred reportedly gave rise to alpha-beta T cells about two months after transplant.

The V segment lost 2 bases and the J segment 8 bases; nucleotides outside the gene matches: 5. Germline CDR1 is SNHLY and CDR2 is FYNNEI. This CDR3 comprises 14 residues. It was with unique molecular identifiers that the TCRbeta library was prepared. Using its own MiXCR run on the PCR reads, TCRdb lists one record per CDR3 protein. The data hold about 980,000 distinct CDR3 sequences, with about 29% observed a single time. The chain couples TRBV2 to TRBJ2-1, with 8 bases matching TRBD2. Here the sequenced sample was PBMCs, mostly from graft donor cells, taken 360 days after TCRalphabeta/CD19-depleted stem cell transplant. The sequence came from a boy younger than two who had a stem cell transplant for SCID, so the T cells may come from the graft donor. The CDR3 protein is CASSERTSIYEQFF. The CDR3 DNA reads TGTGCCAGCAGTGAAAGGACTAGCATCTATGAGCAGTTCTTC.